This is a list of T cell receptor beta chains from one sample in a study of CD4 and CD8 cells across lung adenocarcinoma regions. Using its own MiXCR run on the PCR reads, TCRdb lists one record per CDR3 protein. The data contain 9,500 to 11,000 distinct CDR3 sequences, 40% to 65% of them singletons. The specimen sequenced was CD4+ T cells from the center of a lung tumor. These receptors were taken from a male donor with lung adenocarcinoma. The CD4 and CD8 labels of this study may be unreliable. CDR3s include the opening cysteine and the closing phenylalanine or tryptophan. A D gene is named only where the DNA matches it firmly. A row's size may be missing; if present it is once, few, many or a size class.

TRBJ2-7 NA TRBV29-1 NA TGCAGCGTAACCGGGACACCGACCTACGAGCAGTACTTC CSVTGTPTYEQYF
TRBJ1-2 TRBD1 TRBV14 once TGTGCCAGCAGCCCCCTCCCCGGACAGGGGGCTGGATTCAACTATGGCTACACCTTC CASSPLPGQGAGFNYGYTF
TRBJ2-1 NA TRBV27 once TGTGCCAGCAGTTCACATGGACAAAACAATGAGCAGTTCTTC CASSSHGQNNEQFF
TRBJ1-1 NA TRBV7-2 many TGTGCCAGCGATAACAGAGGCATGAACACTGAAGCTTTCTTT CASDNRGMNTEAFF
TRBJ1-2 NA TRBV6-1 NA TGTGCCAGCAGGTCAGGGTCCTATGGCTACACCTTC CASRSGSYGYTF
TRBJ2-4 NA TRBV6-5 medium-sized TGTGCCAGCAGTTACAGGGCCAAAAACATTCAGTACTTC CASSYRAKNIQYF
TRBJ2-2 NA TRBV10-3 NA TGTGCCATCAGTCAGCACGGTGGGAGCACCGGGGAGCTGTATTTT CAISQHGGSTGELYF
TRBJ2-3 TRBD2 TRBV7-2 NA TGTGCCGGCAGCTTAGGGCTAGCGGGGGGCACAGATACGCAGTATTTT CAGSLGLAGGTDTQYF
TRBJ1-6 NA TRBV6-1 many TGTGCCAGCTTGACGGCGTATAATTCACCCCTCCACTTT CASLTAYNSPLHF
TRBJ2-3 TRBD2 TRBV7-8 NA TGTGCCAGCAGCCCCGGGGGGGCCTTCGCAGATACGCAGTATTTT CASSPGGAFADTQYF
TRBJ2-1 NA TRBV6-1 NA TGTGCCAGCACCCCCCGGACGAGCTCCTACAATGAGCAGTTCTTC CASTPRTSSYNEQFF
TRBJ1-3 NA TRBV6-5 medium-sized TGTGCCACCAAACAGGGATCTGGAAACACCATATATTTT CATKQGSGNTIYF
TRBJ2-5 NA TRBV6-1 few TGTGCCAGCAGCCCCTTTCCTACTGCGGACCAGTACTTC CASSPFPTADQYF
TRBJ2-7 TRBD2 TRBV6-1 few TGTGCCAGCACCTCCCCAACCCCCAGCGGGAGCCCCTACGAGCAGTACTTC CASTSPTPSGSPYEQYF
TRBJ2-7 NA TRBV27 medium-sized TGTGCCAGCAGTTATGGCGGCTTGCGCGAGCAGTACTTC CASSYGGLREQYF
TRBJ2-7 TRBD2 TRBV6-1 few TGTGCCACAATGCGGGGGAGAAGCGAGCAGTACTTC CATMRGRSEQYF
TRBJ2-1 NA TRBV7-2 many TGTGCCAGCAGCTTAGGGGACTTCCATGAGCAGTTCTTC CASSLGDFHEQFF
TRBJ2-5 NA TRBV27 NA TGTGCCAGCAGTTTATTTTCGGGGGCTTCGCAGACCCAGTACTTC CASSLFSGASQTQYF
TRBJ1-1 TRBD1 TRBV6-1 NA TGTGCCAGCAGTGTACAGGGGCTAGGGAGCACTGAAGCTTTCTTT CASSVQGLGSTEAFF
TRBJ2-3 TRBD2 TRBV5-8 few TGTGCCAGCAGCAAACTAGCGGGAGTATTACTCGAGCAGTATTTT CASSKLAGVLLEQYF
TRBJ2-5 NA TRBV14 medium-sized TGTGCCAGCAGCCACCGATTTGGGGTAACAGAGACCCAGTACTTC CASSHRFGVTETQYF
TRBJ2-5 NA TRBV29-1 few TGCAGCGTTGAGGGACGGCTGTACCAAGAGACCCAGTACTTC CSVEGRLYQETQYF
TRBJ2-1 NA TRBV6-5 once TGTGCCAGCGGTTTGAATTCCATCTACAATGAGCAGTTCTTC CASGLNSIYNEQFF
TRBJ2-4 NA TRBV28 NA TGTGCCAGCAGTCTGTACCAACAAGTTAACACCCAGTACTTC CASSLYQQVNTQYF
TRBJ2-5 TRBD2 TRBV27 large TGTGCCAGCAGTCTCTCTTCATACGGGACTAGCGGTGAGACCCAGTACTTC CASSLSSYGTSGETQYF
TRBJ2-1 TRBD2 TRBV10-2 few TGCGCCAGCAGTGAGTCGAAGTTGACGGGAGGAGGGTACAATGAGCAGTTCTTC CASSESKLTGGGYNEQFF
TRBJ2-5 NA TRBV27 large TGTGCCAGCAGTCCCGTGGCGGGGCCTTGGGAGACCCAGTACTTC CASSPVAGPWETQYF
TRBJ2-4 NA TRBV6-1 NA TGCCGCGTCACGGGGCGGGGAGCCAAAAATACGCAGTACTTC CRVTGRGAKNTQYF
TRBJ2-3 NA TRBV6-1 NA TGTGCCAGGGGTGACGGTGGCCGTGGCCAAGATACCCAGTATTTC CARGDGGRGQDTQYF
TRBJ2-1 TRBD2 TRBV27 once TGTGCCAGCAGTACCAGGACTAGCTACCCCTACAATGAGCAGTTCTTC CASSTRTSYPYNEQFF
TRBJ2-3 NA TRBV7-6 NA TGTGCCAGGGGCTTAGGGGGTTTTGACCCAGAGACCCAGTATTTC CARGLGGFDPETQYF
TRBJ2-7 TRBD2 TRBV6-5 NA TGTGCCAGCAGTTACTCTAGGACTAGCGGCAATGAGCAGTACTTC CASSYSRTSGNEQYF
TRBJ2-7 NA TRBV5-1 many TGCGCCAGCAGCTTAAGGAGTACCTACGAGCAGTACTTC CASSLRSTYEQYF
TRBJ2-1 TRBD2 TRBV6-1 NA TGTGCCAGCAGTGAATATGAGCCGGGGGGTATTTACAATGAGCAGTTCTTC CASSEYEPGGIYNEQFF
TRBJ2-5 NA TRBV4-3 many TGCGCCAGCAGCCAAAGACTAGGAGAGACCCAGTACTTC CASSQRLGETQYF
TRBJ2-1 NA TRBV12-3/TRBV12-4 NA TGTGCCAGCAGGGTAGCGGCGAGGGAGCAGTTCTTC CASRVAAREQFF
TRBJ2-3 NA TRBV4-1 NA TGCGCCAGCAGCCAAGGGACTAGCACAGATACGCAGTATTTT CASSQGTSTDTQYF
TRBJ2-3 NA TRBV9 few TGTGCCAGCAGCGTAGCCGCTATCTCCACAGATACGCAGTATTTT CASSVAAISTDTQYF
TRBJ2-7 TRBD1 TRBV6-1 medium-sized TGTGCCAGCAGTCGGGACAGGGAAAGGAACGAGCAGTACTTC CASSRDRERNEQYF
TRBJ2-5 TRBD2 TRBV27 NA TGTGCCAGCAGCCCCTCGACTAGCCGGGAGACCCAGTACTTC CASSPSTSRETQYF
TRBJ1-4 NA TRBV27 many TGTGCCAGCAGGTCATCAGGTGAAAAACTGTTTTTT CASRSSGEKLFF
TRBJ2-1 TRBD2 TRBV11-2 NA TGTGCCAGCAGCTTAGTGGCTAGCGGGGTCTACAATGAGCAGTTCTTC CASSLVASGVYNEQFF
TRBJ2-7 NA TRBV20-1 NA TGCAGTGCTAGACGACGGGGACAACCCTACGAGCAGTACTTC CSARRRGQPYEQYF
TRBJ2-7 TRBD2 TRBV12-3/TRBV12-4 NA TGTGCCAGCAGTTCTACGACTAGCGGGGCTCCCTACGAGCAGTACTTC CASSSTTSGAPYEQYF
TRBJ2-1 NA TRBV6-5 few TGTGCCAGCAGTTCGAGCGGGCCGAGCTCCTACAATGAGCAGTTCTTC CASSSSGPSSYNEQFF
TRBJ1-6 TRBD1 TRBV6-1 medium-sized TGTGCCAGCAGTCGGACAGGGAACCCAAGTTTTGGCTCCTATAATTCACCCCTCCACTTT CASSRTGNPSFGSYNSPLHF